Below are 21 T cell receptor beta chains sequenced from a single sample in a study of T cell repertoires in cytomegalovirus infection. TCRdb called the reads again in MiXCR, with one record for every CDR3 protein. In the table there are about 770,000 distinct CDR3 sequences, almost 30% of which are singletons. Their antigen targets remain unknown. The material was cultured CD8+ T cells from PBMCs, obtained from culture after CMV antigen stimulation. Receptors originate from a human donor in good health (CMV status not recorded). Some clones in this sample may be carry-over from other donors' samples.

The V gene is TRBV11-2, the J gene TRBJ2-4; D unresolved. Per germline, CDR1 SGHAT and CDR2 FQNNGV. CDR3 length: 15 residues. V dropped 3 bases and J dropped 1 base, with 10 bases sitting between them. In DNA, the CDR3 is TGTGCCAGCAGCTTCGGGCCGGAGGCCAAAAACATTCAGTACTTC. It translates to CASSFGPEAKNIQYF.

This clonotype occurred many times. V gene TRBV19 combines with J gene TRBJ2-7, with 7 bases identical to TRBD1. The CDR3 is 14 residues long. V gave up 5 bases and J gave up 2 bases; unmatched junction bases: 6. CDR1 and CDR2 from the germline V gene are LNHDA and SQIVND (reference sequence). CDR3 region: CASSPRGTAYEQYF. The CDR3 DNA reads TGTGCCAGTAGTCCCCGAGGGACAGCCTACGAGCAGTACTTC.

The rearrangement uses TRBV2 and TRBJ1-2, with 7 bases identical to TRBD1. Germline values: CDR1 SNHLY, CDR2 FYNNEI. The CDR3 runs 17 residues. The V gene end was trimmed by 3 bases and the J gene end by 5 bases; junction bases not matched to a gene: 15. Here the CDR3 reads CASSDMVETGWNYGYTF. In DNA form, the CDR3 reads TGTGCCAGCAGTGACATGGTTGAGACAGGGTGGAATTATGGCTACACCTTC. Looking up the rest from reference TRBV2 and TRBJ1-2 gives the full variable domain: EPEVTQTPSHQVTQMGQEVILRCVPISNHLYFYWYRQILGQKVEFLVSFYNNEISEKSEIFDDQFSVERPDGSNFTLKIRSTKLEDSAMYFCASSDMVETGWNYGYTFGSGTRLTVV.

The rearrangement links TRBV6-5 to TRBJ1-1; the D is unclear. The V end lost 8 bases, the J end lost 0 bases, and 7 bases lay between the germline ends. Per the germline V gene, CDR1 is MNHEY and CDR2 is SVGAGI. The CDR3 consists of 12 residues. CDR3 residues: CASRRLNTEAFF. The CDR3 DNA sequence: TGTGCCAGCCGGAGGTTGAACACTGAAGCTTTCTTT.

A word on this clonotype: An end of the junction does not agree with germline; a read error may underlie this. V and J are TRBV6-1 and TRBJ2-1, with 12 bases fitting TRBD1. Per the germline V gene, CDR1 is MNHNS and CDR2 is SASEGT. This CDR3 is built from 16 residues. CDR3 residues: CANSRSGTGGLGEQFF. In DNA form, the CDR3 reads TGTGCCAACAGTCGAAGCGGGACAGGGGGCTTGGGGGAGCAGTTCTTC.

The J gene is TRBJ2-7, the V gene TRBV5-1, with D possibly matching TRBD2 (6 bases). This CDR3 region has 15 residues. CDR1 and CDR2 from the germline V gene are SGHRS and YFSETQ. V gave up 3 bases and J gave up 2 bases, with 15 bases separating them. CDR3 region: CASSYPGTSTYEQYF. The CDR3 DNA is TGCGCCAGCAGCTATCCTGGGACTTCTACCTACGAGCAGTACTTC.

The chain uses TRBV7-9 and TRBJ2-7, with D perhaps matching TRBD2 (6 bases). The germline V and J ends were trimmed by 7 bases and 7 bases, with 17 bases remaining between them. Looked up from germline, CDR1 is SEHNR and CDR2 is FQNEAQ (reference sequence). This CDR3 has 13 residues. CDR3 protein: CASNPVGGDEQYF. CDR3 in DNA: TGTGCCAGCAATCCAGTGGGGGGTGATGAGCAGTACTTC.

The V gene is TRBV25-1, the J gene TRBJ2-3; 8 bases agree with TRBD2. Germline values: CDR1 MGHDK, CDR2 SYGVNS. Trimming removed 2 bases from V and 2 bases from J; junction bases left unmatched: 9. The CDR3 consists of 17 residues. CDR3: CASSEPGLGIPTDTQYF. For the CDR3, the DNA is TGTGCCAGCAGTGAACCGGGACTAGGGATACCCACAGATACGCAGTATTTT.

This clonotype was seen many times. This chain joins TRBV27 and TRBJ1-5; 9 bases are a match to TRBD1. J was trimmed by 6 bases and V by 5 bases; bases with no gene match: 5. The CDR3 is 14 residues long. Germline V lookup: CDR1 MNHEY, CDR2 SMNVEV (reference sequence). The CDR3 DNA is TGTGCCAGCAGTCTGTCGACAGGGGGTCAGCCCCAGCATTTT. Encoded protein: CASSLSTGGQPQHF.

The chain links TRBV5-1 to TRBJ1-5; tentatively, D is TRBD1 (6 bases). Trimming shortened V by 0 bases and J by 2 bases, and 12 bases separated the two germline ends. The CDR3 totals 16 residues. Germline-derived CDR1 and CDR2 are SGHRS and YFSETQ. CDR3 DNA: TGCGCCAGCAGCTTGGAGGCAGGGGCCGGCAATCAGCCCCAGCATTTT. Protein product: CASSLEAGAGNQPQHF.

V usage is TRBV7-9 and J usage is TRBJ2-1, with TRBD1 matching over 10 bases. The CDR3 extends over 17 amino acids. Germline V gene sequence: CDR1 SEHNR, CDR2 FQNEAQ (reference sequence). V gave up 6 bases and J gave up 2 bases; unmatched junction bases: 10. The CDR3 nucleotides are TGTGCCAGCAGTCCCCGGGACAGGGGACGGGCCTACAATGAGCAGTTCTTC. Translated: CASSPRDRGRAYNEQFF.

The chain couples TRBV4-3 to TRBJ1-3; TRBD1 aligns across 11 bases. The CDR3 covers 17 residues. From germline, CDR1 is LGHNA and CDR2 YSLEER. With 1 base clipped from V and 3 bases from J, the junction kept 5 bases outside the gene matches. The CDR3: CASSQGTGGAFGNTIYF. CDR3 coding DNA: TGCGCCAGCAGCCAAGGGACAGGGGGCGCGTTTGGAAACACCATATATTTT.

V gene TRBV27 combines with J gene TRBJ1-2; D unresolved. V was pared by 2 bases and J by 5 bases, with 12 bases between. The germline CDR1 and CDR2 sequences are MNHEY and SMNVEV (reference sequence). The CDR3 contains 14 residues. The CDR3 nucleotides read TGTGCCAGCAGTTTAATCCCCTCGTTGTATGGCTACACCTTC. Translation: CASSLIPSLYGYTF.

This clonotype came up a few times. The chain carries TRBV19 and TRBJ2-7; D ambiguous. Germline V lookup: CDR1 LNHDA, CDR2 SQIVND (reference sequence). CDR3 length equals 13 residues. V was pared by 3 bases and J by 0 bases, with 6 bases between. CDR3 nucleotides: TGTGCCAGTAGTATCGCGATCTCCTACGAGCAGTACTTC. This sequence encodes CASSIAISYEQYF.

The V call is TRBV2, the J call TRBJ2-7; TRBD1 matches 7 bases. J gave up 3 bases and V 8 bases, and 7 bases lay outside the gene matches. This CDR3 has 13 residues. The germline gives CDR1 SNHLY, CDR2 FYNNEI. The CDR3 loop is CASSGQENYEQYV. CDR3 DNA sequence: TGTGCCAGCTCTGGACAGGAGAACTACGAGCAGTACGTC.

This clonotype was seen a handful of times. V is TRBV4-3 and J is TRBJ2-1; D uncertain. CDR1 is LGHNA and CDR2 is YSLEER in the germline V gene. The CDR3 runs 12 residues. V lost 0 bases to trimming and J lost 8 bases, with 5 bases between them. The CDR3 DNA sequence: TGCGCCAGCAGCCAAGATAGGGATGAGCAGTTCTTC. Protein product: CASSQDRDEQFF.

The chain has TRBV2 and TRBJ2-1; no firm D call. The CDR3 consists of 12 residues. Between the trimmed V and J ends, which lost 5 bases and 8 bases, there was a span of 10 bases. The germline V gene encodes CDR1 SNHLY and CDR2 FYNNEI. CDR3 nucleotide sequence: TGTGCCAGCAGTTTAATACGGGATGAGCAGTTCTTC. It encodes CASSLIRDEQFF.

The chain has TRBV6-5 and TRBJ1-1, with 9 bases fitting TRBD1. The CDR3 is 15 amino acids. V trimming: 0 bases; J trimming: 5 bases; junction bases outside the gene matches: 4. The germline CDR1 and CDR2 sequences are MNHEY and SVGAGI. The CDR3 nucleotides read TGTGCCAGCAGTTACTCGACAGGGGGAGAGACTGAAGCTTTCTTT. This gives the protein CASSYSTGGETEAFF.

This clonotype was seen ten or more times. The gene calls are TRBV7-6 and TRBJ2-7; D ambiguous. The CDR3 sequence is 15 residues long. Per the germline V gene, CDR1 is SGHVS and CDR2 is FNYEAQ. V lost 2 bases and J lost 1, with 12 bases in between. CDR3 bases: TGTGCCAGCAGCTTAACTGGCGGTTCTTCCTACGAGCAGTACGTC. It encodes CASSLTGGSSYEQYV.

This chain links TRBV28 with TRBJ2-7, with 7 bases identical to TRBD1. Germline V gene lookup returns CDR1 MDHEN and CDR2 SYDVKM. Losses at the gene ends were 5 bases for V and 0 bases for J; bases not matched to a gene: 10. The CDR3 spans 16 residues. The CDR3 coding sequence is TGTGCCAGCAGTGGTAACCGGGACAGACTCTCCTACGAGCAGTACGTC. This codes for CASSGNRDRLSYEQYV.

This clonotype was counted many times. This chain joins TRBV7-6 and TRBJ2-7; TRBD1 aligns across 8 bases. Germline V gene sequence: CDR1 SGHVS, CDR2 FNYEAQ. Losses at the gene ends were 6 bases for V and 2 bases for J; bases not matched to a gene: 6. The CDR3 spans 14 residues. In nucleotides, the CDR3 is TGTGCCAGCAGTTTGGGGACAGGTCCCTACGAGCAGTACTTC. It encodes CASSLGTGPYEQYF. Drawing the rest from reference TRBV7-6 and TRBJ2-7, the complete variable domain is GAGVSQSPRYKVTKRGQDVALRCDPISGHVSLYWYRQALGQGPEFLTYFNYEAQQDKSGLPNDRFSAERPEGSISTLTIQRTEQRDSAMYRCASSLGTGPYEQYFGPGTRLTVT.